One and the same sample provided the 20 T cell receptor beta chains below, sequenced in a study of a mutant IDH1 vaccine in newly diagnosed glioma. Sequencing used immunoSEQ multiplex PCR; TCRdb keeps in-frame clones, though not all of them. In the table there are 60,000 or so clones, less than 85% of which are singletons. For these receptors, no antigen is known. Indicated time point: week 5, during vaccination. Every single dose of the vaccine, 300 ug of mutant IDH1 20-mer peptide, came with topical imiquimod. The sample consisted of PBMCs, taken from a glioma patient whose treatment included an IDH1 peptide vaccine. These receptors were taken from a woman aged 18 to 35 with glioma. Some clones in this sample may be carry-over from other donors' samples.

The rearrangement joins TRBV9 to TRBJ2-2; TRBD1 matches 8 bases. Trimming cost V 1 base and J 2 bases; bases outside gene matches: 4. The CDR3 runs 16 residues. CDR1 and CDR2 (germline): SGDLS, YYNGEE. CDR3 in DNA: TGTGCCAGCAGCGTATTCGGGACAGGAAACACCGGGGAGCTGTTTTTT. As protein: CASSVFGTGNTGELFF.

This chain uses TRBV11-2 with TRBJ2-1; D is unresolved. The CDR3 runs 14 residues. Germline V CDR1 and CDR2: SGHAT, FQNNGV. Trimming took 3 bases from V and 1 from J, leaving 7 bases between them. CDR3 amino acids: CASSFDSSYNEQFF. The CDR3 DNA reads TGTGCCAGCAGCTTCGACTCGTCCTACAATGAGCAGTTCTTC.

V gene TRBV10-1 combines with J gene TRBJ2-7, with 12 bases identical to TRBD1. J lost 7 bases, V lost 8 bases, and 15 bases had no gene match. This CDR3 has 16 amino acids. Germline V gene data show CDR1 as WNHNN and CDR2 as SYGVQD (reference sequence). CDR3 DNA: TGCGCCAGCGCCCCGGCCCGGGACAGGGGGCGCCGGGAGCAGTACTTC. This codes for CASAPARDRGRREQYF.

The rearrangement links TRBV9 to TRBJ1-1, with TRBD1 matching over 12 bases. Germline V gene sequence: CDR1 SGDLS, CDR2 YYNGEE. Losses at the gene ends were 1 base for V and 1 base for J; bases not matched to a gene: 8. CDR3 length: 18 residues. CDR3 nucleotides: TGTGCCAGCAGCGTACTTTCGGGACAGGGGGCCAAGAACACTGAAGCTTTCTTT. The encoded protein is CASSVLSGQGAKNTEAFF.

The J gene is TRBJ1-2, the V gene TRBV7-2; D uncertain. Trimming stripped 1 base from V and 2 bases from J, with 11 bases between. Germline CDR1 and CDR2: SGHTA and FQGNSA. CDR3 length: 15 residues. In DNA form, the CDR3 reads TGTGCCAGCAGCTTAGTTCATACAGCAAACTATGGCTACACCTTC. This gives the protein CASSLVHTANYGYTF. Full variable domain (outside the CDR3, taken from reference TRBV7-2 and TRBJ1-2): GAGVSQSPSNKVTEKGKDVELRCDPISGHTALYWYRQSLGQGLEFLIYFQGNSAPDKSGLPSDRFSAERTGGSVSTLTIQRTQQEDSAVYLCASSLVHTANYGYTFGSGTRLTVV.

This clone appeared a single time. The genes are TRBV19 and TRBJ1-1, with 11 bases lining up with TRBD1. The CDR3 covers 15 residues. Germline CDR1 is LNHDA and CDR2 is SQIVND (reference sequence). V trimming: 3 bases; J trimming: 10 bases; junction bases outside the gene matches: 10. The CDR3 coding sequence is TGTGCCAGTAGTATCGCCCGGGACAGGGGGAGGGGAGCTTTCTTT. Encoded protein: CASSIARDRGRGAFF. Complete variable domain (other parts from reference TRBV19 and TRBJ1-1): DGGITQSPKYLFRKEGQNVTLSCEQNLNHDAMYWYRQDPGQGLRLIYYSQIVNDFQKGDIAEGYSVSREKKESFPLTVTSAQKNPTAFYLCASSIARDRGRGAFFGQGTRLTVV.

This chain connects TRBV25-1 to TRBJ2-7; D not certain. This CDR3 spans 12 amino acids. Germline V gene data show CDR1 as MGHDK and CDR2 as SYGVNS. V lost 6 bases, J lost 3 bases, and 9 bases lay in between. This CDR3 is CASRATSYEQYF. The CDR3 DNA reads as TGTGCCAGCAGAGCCACAAGCTACGAGCAGTACTTC.

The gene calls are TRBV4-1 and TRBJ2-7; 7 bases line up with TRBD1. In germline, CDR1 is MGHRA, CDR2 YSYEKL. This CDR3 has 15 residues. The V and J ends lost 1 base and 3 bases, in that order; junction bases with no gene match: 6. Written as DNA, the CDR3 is TGCGCCAGCAGCCAAGTACCAGGGGGAGACTACGAGCAGTACTTC. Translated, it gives CASSQVPGGDYEQYF.

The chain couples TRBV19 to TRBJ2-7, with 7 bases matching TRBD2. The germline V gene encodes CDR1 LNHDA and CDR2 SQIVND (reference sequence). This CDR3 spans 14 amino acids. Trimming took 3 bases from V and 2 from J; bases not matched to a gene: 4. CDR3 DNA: TGTGCCAGTAGTATTGGGCGGGAGACCTACGAGCAGTACTTC. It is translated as CASSIGRETYEQYF.

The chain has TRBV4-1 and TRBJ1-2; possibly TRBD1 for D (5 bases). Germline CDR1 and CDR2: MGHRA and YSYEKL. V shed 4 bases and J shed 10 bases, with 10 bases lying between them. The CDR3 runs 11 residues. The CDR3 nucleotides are TGCGCCAGCAGCCTCCGAGGGGTCTACACCTTC. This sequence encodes CASSLRGVYTF.

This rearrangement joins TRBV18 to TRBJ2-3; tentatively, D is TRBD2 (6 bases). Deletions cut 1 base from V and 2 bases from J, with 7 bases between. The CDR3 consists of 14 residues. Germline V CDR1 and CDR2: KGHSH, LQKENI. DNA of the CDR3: TGTGCCAGCTCACCACGGAGGGACACAGATACGCAGTATTTT. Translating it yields CASSPRRDTDTQYF.

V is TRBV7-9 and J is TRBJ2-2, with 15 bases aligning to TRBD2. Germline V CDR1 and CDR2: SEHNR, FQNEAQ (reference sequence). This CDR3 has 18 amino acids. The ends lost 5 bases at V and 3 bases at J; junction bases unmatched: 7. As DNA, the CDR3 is TGTGCCAGCAGCCGGACTAGCGGGAGGGCTGATTACACCGGGGAGCTGTTTTTT. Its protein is CASSRTSGRADYTGELFF.

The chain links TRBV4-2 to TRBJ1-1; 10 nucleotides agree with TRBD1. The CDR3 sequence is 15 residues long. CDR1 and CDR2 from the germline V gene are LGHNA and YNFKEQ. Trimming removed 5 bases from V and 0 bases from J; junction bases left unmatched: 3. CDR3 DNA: TGTGCCAGCAGCACGACAGGGGGCCTGAACACTGAAGCTTTCTTT. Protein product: CASSTTGGLNTEAFF.

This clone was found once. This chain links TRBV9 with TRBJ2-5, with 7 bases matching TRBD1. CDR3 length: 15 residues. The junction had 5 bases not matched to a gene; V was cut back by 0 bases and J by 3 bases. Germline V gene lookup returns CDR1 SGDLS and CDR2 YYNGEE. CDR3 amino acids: CASSVGGTVKETQYF. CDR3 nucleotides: TGTGCCAGCAGCGTAGGGGGGACAGTTAAAGAGACCCAGTACTTC.

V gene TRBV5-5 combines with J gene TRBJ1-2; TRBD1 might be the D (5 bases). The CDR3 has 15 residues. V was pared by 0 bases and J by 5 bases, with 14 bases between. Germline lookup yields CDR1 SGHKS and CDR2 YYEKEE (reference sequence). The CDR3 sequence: CASSLVQTARYGYTF. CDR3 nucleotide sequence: TGTGCCAGCAGCTTGGTTCAGACAGCGAGGTATGGCTACACCTTC.

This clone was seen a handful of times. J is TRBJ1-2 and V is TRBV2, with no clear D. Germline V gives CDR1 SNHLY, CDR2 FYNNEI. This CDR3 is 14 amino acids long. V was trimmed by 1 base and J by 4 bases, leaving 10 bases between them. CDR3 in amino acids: CASSEGSFRYGYTF. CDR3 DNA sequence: TGTGCCAGCAGTGAAGGGTCGTTCCGCTATGGCTACACCTTC. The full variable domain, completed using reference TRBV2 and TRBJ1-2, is EPEVTQTPSHQVTQMGQEVILRCVPISNHLYFYWYRQILGQKVEFLVSFYNNEISEKSEIFDDQFSVERPDGSNFTLKIRSTKLEDSAMYFCASSEGSFRYGYTFGSGTRLTVV.

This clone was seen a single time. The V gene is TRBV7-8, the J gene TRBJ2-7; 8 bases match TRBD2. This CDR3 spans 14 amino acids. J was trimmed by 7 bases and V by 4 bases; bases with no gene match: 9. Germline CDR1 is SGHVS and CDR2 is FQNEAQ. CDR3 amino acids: CASSSSGGTGEQYF. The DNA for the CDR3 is TGTGCCAGCAGCTCCTCGGGGGGGACTGGAGAGCAGTACTTC.

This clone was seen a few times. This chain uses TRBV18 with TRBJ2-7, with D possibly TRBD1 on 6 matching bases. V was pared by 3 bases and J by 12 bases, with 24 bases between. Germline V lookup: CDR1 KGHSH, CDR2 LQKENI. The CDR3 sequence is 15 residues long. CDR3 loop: CASSPGPGAFEIMYF. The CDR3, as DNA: TGTGCCAGCTCACCCGGACCAGGGGCCTTTGAAATCATGTACTTC.

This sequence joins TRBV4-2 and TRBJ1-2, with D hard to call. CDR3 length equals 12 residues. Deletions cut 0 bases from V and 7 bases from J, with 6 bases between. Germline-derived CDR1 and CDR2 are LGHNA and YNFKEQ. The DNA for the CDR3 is TGTGCCAGCAGCCAAGATGACCGTGGCTACACCTTC. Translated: CASSQDDRGYTF.

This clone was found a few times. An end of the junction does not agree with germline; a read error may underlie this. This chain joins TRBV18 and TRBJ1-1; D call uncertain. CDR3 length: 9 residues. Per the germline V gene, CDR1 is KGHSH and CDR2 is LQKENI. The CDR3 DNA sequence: TGTGCCAGCTCACCAGATACCGTCTTT. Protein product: CASSPDTVF.